What follows describes a single TCR beta chain. Its specificity is not known. One junction end does not reproduce the germline sequence, and a read error may be involved. This entry comes from a study of shared clonotypes between healthy human individuals. Findings and caveats of the study: Since donors were few, the genetic and exposure-history diversity represented was limited.

Germline assignment: CDR1 SSHAT and CDR2 FNYEAQ (reference sequence). The CDR3 consists of 13 residues. Unsorted samples relied on about 90 million PBMCs, which served as the source of genomic DNA. Each subset's genomic DNA was split evenly across several immunoSEQ plates. Source study methods: Junction-only sequences produced by ImmunoSEQ had no quality scores, so filtering differed. Libraries were prepared by immunoSEQ multiplex PCR; TCRdb keeps only in-frame clonotypes and omits some of them. V, J and clone size were drawn from that table, and D and trimming were deduced from the DNA. This sample has fewer than 600,000 clones; 79% occur once, and the top ten carry under 15%.

The TCR comes from a woman aged 40 to 55 in good health. Some clones in this sample may be carry-over from other donors' samples. This chain connects TRBV7-7 to TRBJ2-3, with D possibly matching TRBD2 (7 bases). The sequencing input was PBMCs. CDR3 bases: TGTGCTAGCAGCTTAGGGGGGGCAGATACGCAGTATTTT. Amino acid sequence: CASSLGGADTQYF.